Listed below are T cell receptor beta chains from one sample, sequenced in a study of T cell repertoires in cytomegalovirus infection. No antigens are known for them. TCRdb itself ran the reads through MiXCR, one entry per CDR3 protein. The top ten clones hold roughly 47% of a sample with 150,000 or so distinct CDR3 sequences, approximately 30% of them seen once. The material was CD8+ T cells from cultured PBMCs, obtained from culture after CMV antigen stimulation. Receptors originate from a human donor in good health (CMV status not recorded). Some clones in this sample may be carry-over from other donors' samples. The CDR3 runs from the conserved cysteine through the conserved F or W. The order of the fields is clone size, D gene, V gene, CDR3 length, J gene, CDR3 protein, CDR3 DNA. A D gene is named only where the DNA matches it firmly. Clone size, where shown, is once, few, many, or a class for clones that have expanded.

>few|NA|TRBV7-2|16|TRBJ2-3
CASSLAGDSYTDTQYF
TGTGCCAGCAGCTTAGCGGGGGACTCTTACACAGATACGCAGTATTTT
>NA|NA|TRBV6-5|11|TRBJ1-2
CATRGLWGYTF
TGTGCCACCCGGGGACTCTGGGGCTACACCTTC
>NA|TRBD1|TRBV7-9|16|TRBJ2-2
CASSHSPGQGTGELFF
TGTGCCAGCAGCCACAGTCCGGGACAGGGAACCGGGGAGCTGTTTTTT
>NA|NA|TRBV12-3/TRBV12-4|12|TRBJ2-4
CASSLGPDPQYF
TGTGCCAGCAGTTTAGGGCCCGACCCACAGTACTTC
>NA|NA|TRBV28|14|TRBJ2-7
CASRSGSGSYEQYF
TGTGCCAGCAGGTCCGGGTCGGGCTCCTACGAGCAGTACTTC
>many|TRBD1|TRBV19|15|TRBJ1-1
CASRLDRGWSAEAFF
TGTGCCAGTAGGTTAGACAGGGGATGGAGCGCTGAAGCTTTCTTT
>many|TRBD2|TRBV6-5|15|TRBJ2-5
CASSYTGLAGETQYF
TGTGCCAGCAGTTATACTGGACTAGCGGGAGAGACCCAGTACTTC
>NA|TRBD2|TRBV19|16|TRBJ2-7
CASSIGLAGGQSEQYF
TGTGCCAGTAGTATCGGACTAGCGGGGGGGCAGAGCGAGCAGTACTTC
>NA|NA|TRBV6-1|14|TRBJ1-2
CASSLQTVNYGYTF
TGTGCCAGCAGCCTGCAGACGGTTAACTATGGCTACACCTTC
>NA|NA|TRBV28|12|TRBJ1-5
CASSRNNQPQHF
TGTGCCAGCAGCCGGAACAATCAGCCCCAGCATTTT
>NA|TRBD2|TRBV5-1|16|TRBJ2-5
CASSLTSGGPQETQYF
TGCGCCAGCAGCTTGACTAGCGGGGGGCCCCAAGAGACCCAGTACTTC
>many|NA|TRBV7-9|15|TRBJ2-5
CASSENGGRRETQYF
TGTGCCAGCAGCGAGAACGGGGGGCGCCGAGAGACCCAGTACTTC
>NA|NA|TRBV18|16|TRBJ1-1
CASSPYLGGLETEAFF
TGTGCCAGCTCACCATATCTGGGCGGGCTAGAGACTGAAGCTTTCTTT
>NA|TRBD1|TRBV6-8|14|TRBJ1-5
CASSVTGGNQPQHF
TGTGCCAGCAGTGTTACAGGGGGTAATCAGCCCCAGCATTTT
>NA|TRBD2|TRBV6-1|18|TRBJ2-3
CASSFSQLAGGPTDTQYF
TGTGCCAGCAGTTTTTCCCAACTAGCGGGGGGGCCCACAGATACGCAGTATTTT
>NA|NA|TRBV20-1|14|TRBJ1-2
CSARDQDSPYGYTF
TGCAGTGCTAGAGATCAGGACAGCCCCTATGGCTACACCTTC